Below, 19 T cell receptor beta chains from the same sample are listed, as sequenced in a study of blood T cell repertoires in COVID-19. Measured with immunoSEQ multiplex PCR; TCRdb has only the in-frame clones, and not every one. The sample records approximately 69,000 clones, 75% to 85% being singletons. Sequencing was performed on peripheral blood. The source of these receptors is a woman aged 70-85 years with acute or convalescent COVID-19.

CDR3 loop: CASSSRTGRYGYTF. As DNA, the CDR3 is TGTGCCAGCAGCTCAAGGACAGGGAGGTATGGCTACACCTTC. The chain is built from TRBV28 and TRBJ1-2; 8 positions agree with TRBD1. After removal of 6 bases from V and 5 bases from J, the junction contained 8 bases not matched to a gene. Germline lookup yields CDR1 MDHEN and CDR2 SYDVKM. The CDR3 consists of 14 residues.

The V and J genes are TRBV6-2 or TRBV6-3 and TRBJ2-7, with 8 bases aligning to TRBD2. Looked up from germline, CDR1 is MNHEY and CDR2 is SVGEGT. The CDR3 length is 17 residues. V lost 6 bases to trimming and J lost 7 bases; unmatched junction nucleotides: 20. DNA of the CDR3: TGTGCCAGCAGACCTTATTCCGGACTAGCAAGAATCGGGGAGCAGTACTTC. As protein: CASRPYSGLARIGEQYF.

A few counts support this clone. This chain joins TRBV28 and TRBJ1-5; D remains unclear. Germline lookup yields CDR1 MDHEN and CDR2 SYDVKM. V was trimmed by 6 bases and J by 1 base, leaving 7 bases between them. The CDR3 spans 13 residues. CDR3 protein: CASRSSSNQPQHF. CDR3 nucleotides: TGTGCCAGCAGGAGCTCAAGCAATCAGCCCCAGCATTTT.

The chain recombines TRBV28 with TRBJ2-5; TRBD2 aligns across 8 bases. This CDR3 is built from 14 residues. V was clipped by 7 bases and J by 4 bases; unmatched bases: 8. Looked up from germline, CDR1 is MDHEN and CDR2 is SYDVKM. The DNA of the CDR3 is TGTGCCAGCAAACTGGGACTAGGGGCAGAGACCCAGTACTTC. Amino acid sequence: CASKLGLGAETQYF.

This chain uses TRBV28 with TRBJ2-7; D gene uncertain. The CDR3 loop spans 15 amino acids. Germline V lookup: CDR1 MDHEN, CDR2 SYDVKM. Trimming shortened V by 3 bases and J by 0 bases, and 12 bases separated the two germline ends. The CDR3 reads CASSLVASFSYEQYF. The CDR3 DNA reads TGTGCCAGCAGTTTGGTGGCTTCCTTCTCCTACGAGCAGTACTTC.

The genes are TRBV20-1 and TRBJ2-1, with a weak D call TRBD1 (5 bases). Per the germline V gene, CDR1 is DFQATT and CDR2 is SNEGSKA (reference sequence). V lost 8 bases, J lost 9 bases, and 11 bases lay in between. The CDR3 covers 10 residues. This chain's CDR3 is CSTRQIEQFF. In DNA, the CDR3 is TGCAGTACCAGACAGATTGAGCAGTTCTTC.

This clone appeared once. V is TRBV5-1 and J is TRBJ2-7; D perhaps matches TRBD2 (6 bases). The V end lost 5 bases, the J end lost 5 bases, and 14 bases lay between the germline ends. The CDR3 sequence is 13 residues long. Germline V gene data show CDR1 as SGHRS and CDR2 as YFSETQ. CDR3 amino acids: CASRELAWDEQYF. The CDR3 nucleotides read TGCGCCAGCAGAGAGCTAGCGTGGGACGAGCAGTACTTC.

The rearrangement joins TRBV30 to TRBJ2-1; D possibly corresponds to TRBD2 (6 bases). Trimming pared 3 bases from V and 4 bases from J, leaving 13 bases between. The germline gives CDR1 GTSNPN, CDR2 SVGIG (reference sequence). The CDR3 runs 14 residues. The CDR3 sequence: CAWRIGGLYNEQFF. The CDR3 DNA reads as TGTGCCTGGAGGATCGGAGGGTTATACAATGAGCAGTTCTTC.

This chain connects TRBV27 to TRBJ2-7; 11 bases align to TRBD2. Germline CDR1 MNHEY, CDR2 SMNVEV (reference sequence). V was pared by 5 bases and J by 7 bases, with 19 bases of the junction left unmatched. There are 18 residues in the CDR3. CDR3 nucleotides: TGTGCCAGCAGTAAGGACACGATCGATAGCGGGAGGGCGGGTGAGCAGTACTTC. Translation gives CASSKDTIDSGRAGEQYF.

V gene TRBV5-8 combines with J gene TRBJ2-5, with D perhaps matching TRBD2 (7 bases). Germline V gene data show CDR1 as SGHTS and CDR2 as YDEGEE. This CDR3 comprises 15 residues. V was cut by 4 bases and J by 5 bases, with 18 bases left in between. The CDR3 nucleotides are TGTGCCAGCAGCCTCGGACAGCGGGATGGGGAGACCCAGTACTTC. It codes for CASSLGQRDGETQYF.

The chain uses TRBV6-5 and TRBJ2-7; 8 bases match TRBD1. Germline values: CDR1 MNHEY, CDR2 SVGAGI. CDR3 length: 14 amino acids. The V segment lost 2 bases and the J segment 1 base; nucleotides outside the gene matches: 1. The CDR3 nucleotides read TGTGCCAGCAGTTACAACAGGGGGTCCTACGAGCAGTACTTC. Translating gives CASSYNRGSYEQYF.

The chain links TRBV9 to TRBJ1-3; tentatively, D is TRBD1 (5 bases). The V end lost 3 bases, the J end lost 4 bases, and 17 bases lay between the germline ends. This CDR3 has 16 amino acids. Germline V gene lookup returns CDR1 SGDLS and CDR2 YYNGEE. CDR3 sequence reads: CASSGPRGGAGNTIYF. In DNA, the CDR3 is TGTGCCAGCAGCGGACCGCGTGGAGGGGCAGGAAACACCATATATTTT.

J is TRBJ2-3 and V is TRBV9; the match to TRBD2 covers 7 bases. The J segment lost 5 bases and the V segment lost 0 bases, leaving 6 bases of the junction unmatched. This CDR3 region has 15 residues. Germline V lookup: CDR1 SGDLS, CDR2 YYNGEE. The CDR3 coding sequence is TGTGCCAGCAGCGTAGCTGGGAGGGCGGGAGATACGCAGTATTTT. It translates to CASSVAGRAGDTQYF.

This chain uses TRBV11-3 with TRBJ2-1, with 12 bases aligning to TRBD2. The junction had 5 bases not matched to a gene; V was cut back by 3 bases and J by 5 bases. There are 16 residues in the CDR3. The germline CDR1 and CDR2 sequences are SGHNT and YENEEA. The CDR3 here is CASSFRGLAGNNEQFF. The CDR3 nucleotides are TGTGCCAGCAGCTTTAGAGGACTAGCGGGAAACAATGAGCAGTTCTTC.

The chain has TRBV5-1 and TRBJ1-1; 7 bases align to TRBD1. Germline CDR1 reads SGHRS; CDR2 reads YFSETQ. This CDR3 contains 14 residues. V gave up 3 bases and J gave up 5 bases; unmatched junction bases: 7. CDR3 in amino acids: CASSSGTAKTEAFF. The CDR3, as DNA: TGCGCCAGCAGCTCCGGGACAGCAAAAACTGAAGCTTTCTTT. Variable domain in full (rest from reference TRBV5-1 and TRBJ1-1): KAGVTQTPRYLIKTRGQQVTLSCSPISGHRSVSWYQQTPGQGLQFLFEYFSETQRNKGNFPGRFSGRQFSNSRSEMNVSTLELGDSALYLCASSSGTAKTEAFFGQGTRLTVV.

This chain links TRBV7-2 with TRBJ1-1, with a weak D call TRBD1 (5 bases). The CDR3 contains 14 residues. Between the trimmed V and J ends, which lost 5 bases and 6 bases, there was a span of 16 bases. In germline, CDR1 is SGHTA, CDR2 FQGNSA. The CDR3 here is CASSQTGGIAEAFF. Here the CDR3 DNA reads TGTGCCAGCAGCCAAACCGGGGGGATCGCTGAAGCTTTCTTT.

V usage is TRBV5-5 and J usage is TRBJ2-2; D is unresolved. The ends were cut back, 4 bases at V and 0 bases at J, with 10 bases in the middle. The CDR3 runs 15 residues. The germline V gene encodes CDR1 SGHKS and CDR2 YYEKEE (reference sequence). The CDR3 here is CASSQSYANTGELFF. CDR3 DNA: TGTGCCAGCAGCCAATCCTACGCGAACACCGGGGAGCTGTTTTTT.

The chain joins TRBV7-6 to TRBJ2-2, with 8 nucleotides matching TRBD2. The germline CDR1 and CDR2 sequences are SGHVS and FNYEAQ. This CDR3 is 15 amino acids long. Unmatched junction bases numbered 7, after V lost 3 bases and J lost 7 bases. The CDR3 bases are TGTGCCAGCAGCTTTACCGGGACTAGTGGCGGGGAGCTGTTTTTT. Translating it yields CASSFTGTSGGELFF.

The rearrangement joins TRBV5-1 to TRBJ1-1; D is perhaps TRBD1 (6 bases). Germline CDR1 is SGHRS and CDR2 is YFSETQ. The CDR3 sequence is 15 residues long. Between the trimmed V and J ends, which lost 0 bases and 1 base, there was a span of 10 bases. As DNA, the CDR3 is TGCGCCAGCAGCTTGGTGGGGACACCGAACACTGAAGCTTTCTTT. The encoded protein is CASSLVGTPNTEAFF.